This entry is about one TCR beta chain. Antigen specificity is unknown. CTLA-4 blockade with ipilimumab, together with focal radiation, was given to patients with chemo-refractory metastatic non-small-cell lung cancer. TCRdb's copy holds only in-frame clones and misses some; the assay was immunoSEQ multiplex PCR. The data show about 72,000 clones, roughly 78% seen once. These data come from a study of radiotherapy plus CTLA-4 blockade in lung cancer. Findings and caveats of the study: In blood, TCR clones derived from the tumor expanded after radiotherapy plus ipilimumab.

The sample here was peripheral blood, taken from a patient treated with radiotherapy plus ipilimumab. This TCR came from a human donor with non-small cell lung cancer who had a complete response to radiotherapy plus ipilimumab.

The CDR3 loop reads CASSLFPGQAAYEQYV. CDR3 nucleotide sequence: TGCGCCAGCAGTCTATTCCCGGGACAGGCTGCCTACGAGCAGTACGTC. The V call is TRBV4-3, the J call TRBJ2-7; 8 bases line up with TRBD1. CDR1 and CDR2 from the germline V gene are LGHNA and YSLEER. The CDR3 loop spans 16 amino acids. The V and J ends lost 6 bases and 2 bases, in that order; junction bases with no gene match: 12.